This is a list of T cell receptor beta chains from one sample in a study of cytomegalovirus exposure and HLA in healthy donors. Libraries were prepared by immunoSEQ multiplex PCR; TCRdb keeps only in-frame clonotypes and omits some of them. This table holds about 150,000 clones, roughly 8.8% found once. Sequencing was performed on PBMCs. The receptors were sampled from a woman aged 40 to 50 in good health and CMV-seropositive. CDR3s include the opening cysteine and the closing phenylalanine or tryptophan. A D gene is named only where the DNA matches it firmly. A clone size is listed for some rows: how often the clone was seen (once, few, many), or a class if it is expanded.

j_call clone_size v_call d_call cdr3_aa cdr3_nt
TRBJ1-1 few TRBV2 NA CASSMGQGNTEAFF TGTGCCAGCAGTATGGGACAAGGGAACACTGAAGCTTTCTTT
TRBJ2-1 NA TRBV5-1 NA CASSPGGGGGRDEQFF TGCGCCAGCAGCCCTGGGGGAGGCGGGGGCAGAGATGAGCAGTTCTTC
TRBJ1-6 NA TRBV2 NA CASSETDSNNSPLHF TGTGCCAGCAGTGAAACAGATTCGAATAATTCACCCCTCCACTTT
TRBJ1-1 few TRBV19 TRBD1 CASRTTGSVTAEAFF TGTGCCAGCCGGACGACAGGGTCGGTTACGGCTGAAGCTTTCTTT
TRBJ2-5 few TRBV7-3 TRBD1 CASSTSGTGGGETQYF TGTGCCAGCAGCACCTCCGGGACAGGGGGAGGTGAGACCCAGTACTTC
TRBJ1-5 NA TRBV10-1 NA CASSETKDGDSSQPQHF TGCGCCAGCAGTGAGACGAAGGACGGGGATTCCAGTCAGCCCCAGCATTTT
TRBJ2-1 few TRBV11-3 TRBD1 CASSSDRVVQFF TGTGCCAGCAGCTCGGACAGGGTTGTGCAGTTCTTC
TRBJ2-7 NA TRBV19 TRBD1 CASRDRATYEQYF TGTGCCAGTAGGGACAGGGCAACCTACGAGCAGTACTTC
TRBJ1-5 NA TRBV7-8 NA CASSFFGGRGSNQPQHF TGTGCCAGCAGCTTTTTCGGGGGTCGAGGGAGCAATCAGCCCCAGCATTTT
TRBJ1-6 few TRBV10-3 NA CAISLTGGIDNSPLHF TGTGCCATCAGTCTGACGGGAGGTATAGATAATTCACCCCTCCACTTT
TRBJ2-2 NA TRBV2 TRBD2 CASRPRAGEFTGELFF TGTGCCAGTCGACCTAGGGCGGGGGAGTTCACCGGGGAGCTGTTTTTT
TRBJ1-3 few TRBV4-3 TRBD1 CASSPRQGGYSGNTIYF TGCGCCAGCAGCCCGAGACAGGGAGGCTACTCTGGAAACACCATATATTTT
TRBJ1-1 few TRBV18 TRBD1 CASSPNRGNTEAFF TGTGCCAGCTCACCTAACAGGGGGAACACTGAAGCTTTCTTT
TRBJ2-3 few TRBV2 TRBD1 CASSLGTVLDTQYF TGTGCCAGCAGTTTGGGGACAGTCCTAGATACGCAGTATTTT
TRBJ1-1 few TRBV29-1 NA CSVVYQGPAFF TGCAGCGTTGTATATCAGGGGCCAGCTTTCTTT
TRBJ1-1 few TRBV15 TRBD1 CATSPRDSATEAFF TGTGCCACCAGCCCCCGGGACAGCGCCACTGAAGCTTTCTTT
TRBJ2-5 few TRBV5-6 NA CASSQQASQETQYF TGTGCCAGCTCGCAACAGGCGTCTCAAGAGACCCAGTACTTC
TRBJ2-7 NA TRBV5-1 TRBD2 CASSVTSGYEQYF TGCGCCAGCAGCGTGACTAGCGGATACGAGCAGTACTTC
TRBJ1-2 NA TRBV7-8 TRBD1 CASSAQGGYGYTF TGTGCCAGCAGCGCCCAGGGGGGCTATGGCTACACCTTC
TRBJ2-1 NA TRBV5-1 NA CASSLGGITYNEQFF TGCGCCAGCAGCTTGGGCGGGATCACCTACAATGAGCAGTTCTTC
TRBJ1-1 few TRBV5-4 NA CASSLELAREAFF TGTGCCAGCAGCTTGGAATTGGCTAGAGAAGCTTTCTTT
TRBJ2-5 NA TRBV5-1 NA CASSLAGPQRPETQYF TGCGCCAGCAGCTTGGCCGGTCCCCAGCGGCCAGAGACCCAGTACTTC
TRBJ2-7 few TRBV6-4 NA CASTGTKEWEQYF TGTGCCAGTACCGGGACAAAAGAGTGGGAGCAGTACTTC
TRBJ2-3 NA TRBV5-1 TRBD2 CASSLGGLAGGSTDTQYF TGCGCCAGCAGCTTGGGCGGACTAGCGGGGGGGAGCACAGATACGCAGTATTTT
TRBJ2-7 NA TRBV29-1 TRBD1 CSAYDGLPGQGVREQYF TGCAGCGCGTACGACGGATTACCGGGACAGGGGGTACGCGAGCAGTACTTC
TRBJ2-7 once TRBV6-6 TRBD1 CASRDGQGAVHEQYF TGTGCCAGCAGGGATGGACAGGGGGCGGTACACGAGCAGTACTTC
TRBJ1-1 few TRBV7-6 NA CASSPRGEGTEAFF TGTGCCAGCAGCCCCCGAGGGGAGGGCACTGAAGCTTTCTTT
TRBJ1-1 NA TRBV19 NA CASSMTAHMNTEAFF TGTGCCAGTAGTATGACAGCGCACATGAACACTGAAGCTTTCTTT
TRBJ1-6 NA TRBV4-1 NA CASSPTVTAYNSPLHF TGCGCCAGCAGCCCGACCGTGACAGCTTATAATTCACCCCTCCACTTT
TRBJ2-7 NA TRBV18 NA CASSPSRGGWYEQYF TGTGCCAGCTCACCGTCCAGGGGCGGTTGGTACGAGCAGTACTTC
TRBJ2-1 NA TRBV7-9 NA CASSSAGTRSYNEQFF TGTGCCAGCAGCTCCGCCGGGACTCGCTCCTACAATGAGCAGTTCTTC
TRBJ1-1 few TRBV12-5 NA CASGSELNTEAFF TGTGCTAGTGGCTCGGAGCTGAACACTGAAGCTTTCTTT
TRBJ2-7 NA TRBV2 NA CASSRDSNLRIFTNEQYF TGTGCCAGCAGTCGGGACTCTAACTTGAGGATATTTACGAACGAGCAGTACTTC
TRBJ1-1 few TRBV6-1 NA CASSEDIRLLREAFF TGTGCCAGCAGTGAAGATATTAGACTGCTACGGGAAGCTTTCTTT
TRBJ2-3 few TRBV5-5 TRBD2 CASSLGLAGGPDTDTQYF TGTGCCAGCAGCTTGGGACTAGCGGGGGGCCCCGACACAGATACGCAGTATTTT
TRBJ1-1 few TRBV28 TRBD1 CASTPLWTGVTEAFF TGTGCCAGCACCCCACTATGGACAGGGGTGACTGAAGCTTTCTTT
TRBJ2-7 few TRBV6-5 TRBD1 CASSPYRGVDEQYF TGTGCCAGCAGCCCCTACAGGGGGGTGGACGAGCAGTACTTC
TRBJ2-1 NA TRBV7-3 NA CASSLTGYNEQFF TGTGCCAGCAGCCTGACAGGCTACAATGAGCAGTTCTTC
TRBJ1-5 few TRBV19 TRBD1 CASSRGRRGNQPQHF TGTGCCAGTAGCAGGGGGCGCAGGGGCAATCAGCCCCAGCATTTT
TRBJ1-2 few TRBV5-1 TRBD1 CASKVGTGGFDGYTF TGCGCCAGCAAAGTTGGGACAGGGGGGTTCGATGGCTACACCTTC
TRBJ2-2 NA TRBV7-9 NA CASSFLGGRFTGELFF TGTGCCAGCAGCTTCCTAGGGGGTAGATTTACCGGGGAGCTGTTTTTT
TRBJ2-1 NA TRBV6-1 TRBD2 CASTLLAGAPDEQFF TGTGCCAGCACCTTACTAGCGGGGGCCCCTGATGAGCAGTTCTTC
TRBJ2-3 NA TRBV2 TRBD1 CASSEGQGAADTQYF TGTGCCAGCAGTGAGGGACAGGGGGCCGCAGATACGCAGTATTTT
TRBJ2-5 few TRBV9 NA CASSVGSGEQETQYF TGTGCCAGCAGCGTAGGTAGCGGTGAGCAAGAGACCCAGTACTTC
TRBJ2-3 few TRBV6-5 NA CASSYSGLAPDTQYF TGTGCCAGCAGTTACTCTGGGTTAGCGCCAGATACGCAGTATTTT
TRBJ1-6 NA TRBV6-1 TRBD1 CASSPTGNNSPLHF TGTGCCAGCAGTCCGACAGGGAATAATTCACCCCTCCACTTT
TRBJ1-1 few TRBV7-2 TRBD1 CASSLEGQGLGTEAFF TGTGCCAGCAGCTTAGAGGGACAGGGGTTGGGCACTGAAGCTTTCTTT
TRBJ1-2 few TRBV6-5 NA CASSLTARDYGYTF TGTGCCAGCAGTTTGACAGCTCGGGACTATGGCTACACCTTC
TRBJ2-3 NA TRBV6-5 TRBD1 CASSLTGGDTDTQYF TGTGCCAGCAGTTTGACAGGGGGGGACACAGATACGCAGTATTTT
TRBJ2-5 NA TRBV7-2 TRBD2 CASSLVAVAGGLYF TGTGCCAGCAGCTTAGTCGCAGTTGCGGGGGGCCTTTACTTC
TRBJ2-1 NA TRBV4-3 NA CASSTESRRFYNEQFF TGCGCCAGCAGCACGGAGAGCAGAAGATTCTACAATGAGCAGTTCTTC
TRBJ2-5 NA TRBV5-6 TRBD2 CASSLMGSGGEETQYF TGTGCCAGCAGCTTAATGGGAAGCGGGGGAGAAGAGACCCAGTACTTC
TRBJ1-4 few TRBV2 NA CASSFGITNEKLFF TGTGCCAGCAGTTTCGGGATAACTAATGAAAAACTGTTTTTT
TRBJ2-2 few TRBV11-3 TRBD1 CASSTPGQGAIQPATGELFF TGTGCCAGCAGCACCCCGGGACAGGGAGCGATCCAACCTGCCACCGGGGAGCTGTTTTTT